This TCR beta chain was obtained from a study of T cells after yellow fever vaccination (dated 2019 in TCRdb). As for the study more broadly: The SMART-Seq v4 Ultra Low Input RNA kit was used to prepare libraries from fractions with low cell numbers. Two healthy male donors, one aged 18 to 29 and one aged 30 to 39 years, were included in the cohort. Bulk PBMC replicates and cell subsets were isolated from blood drawn at multiple timepoints before and after both primary and secondary immunization. Bulk TCR alpha and beta repertoires were sequenced longitudinally to track T-cell clones before and after primary and booster YFV17D yellow fever vaccination. What the work shows at the level of the full study, not this receptor alone: Computational filtering was needed because FACS-sorted repertoires could contain abundant contaminating clonotypes from the bulk population. The study included only two donors, which limits how far the findings can be generalized. A small fraction of clonotypes showed up in both the CD4 and CD8 compartments, probably as a result of convergent recombination. Compared with the primary T-cell response, the secondary T-cell response was faster but weaker, reaching its peak on day 5 rather than on day 15. After the booster, most of the clones that had expanded following primary vaccination were detected again (roughly 97% of CD4 and roughly 90% of CD8), which suggests that memory was broadly maintained.

From cysteine to phenylalanine, the CDR3 is 11 amino acids long. Of all the DNA, just the CDR3 is kept, 33 bases in frame from base 1. As encoded in the germline V gene (reference sequence), CDR1 is LNHNV while CDR2 is YYDKDF. V loses 8 bases of germline sequence and J loses 5 bases, and the interval between the two ends is 7 bases. Synthesis of TCR cDNA relied on 5'RACE template switching, a step that introduced a universal primer site along with unique molecular identifiers. cDNA synthesis was primed from both the TCR alpha and TCR beta constant segments. Two PCR steps were used to amplify libraries, with sample barcodes and sequencing adapters being added in the second step. Libraries were sequenced on Illumina HiSeq 2500 (2x100 bp) or NovaSeq (2x150 bp). In the authors' own workflow: Demultiplexing of reads and collapsing into UMI consensus sequences were performed with MIGEC, and V(D)J alignment was carried out with MiXCR. Vaccine-responding clonotypes were defined with edgeR using replicate PBMC samples, requiring FDR below 0.01 and a log2 fold change above 5 up to day 15. Each bulk clonotype was labeled CD4 or CD8 based on which sequenced repertoire, CD4 or CD8, contained the clonotype at higher abundance. TCRdb cleaned the public reads at Q25 with fastp, built clones with MiXCR and kept in-frame beta chains. For every CDR3 protein sequence, its rows merge into one entry that carries the most common genes and DNA. V and J calls and clone size were set by TCRdb, not the authors. The table for this sample lists roughly 500,000 distinct CDR3 sequences; less than 20% of them were counted only once. Jointly, the top ten make up 13% to 15% of the sample.

The treatment or condition label corresponds to: live attenuated yellow fever vaccine strain. At each blood-draw timepoint, two biological replicates of bulk PBMCs were obtained. A standard Ficoll-Paque protocol was used to isolate PBMCs from peripheral blood. TriZol was used to extract RNA from bulk PBMCs, from CD4 and CD8 fractions, and from dextramer-positive and dextramer-negative fractions. This clonotype came up a few times. Its antigen is unknown. Base qualities are not at hand, and no much larger clone is one base apart. Here the chain combines TRBV15 and TRBJ1-5; the D segment could be TRBD1, given 5 matching bases. The material was PBMCs, obtained 15 days after the yellow fever booster vaccination. This TCR derives from a man aged 30 to 39 who received the YFV17D yellow fever vaccine. The CDR3 reads CATGGDQPQHF. The DNA sequence follows: TGTGCCACCGGGGGGGATCAGCCCCAGCATTTT.